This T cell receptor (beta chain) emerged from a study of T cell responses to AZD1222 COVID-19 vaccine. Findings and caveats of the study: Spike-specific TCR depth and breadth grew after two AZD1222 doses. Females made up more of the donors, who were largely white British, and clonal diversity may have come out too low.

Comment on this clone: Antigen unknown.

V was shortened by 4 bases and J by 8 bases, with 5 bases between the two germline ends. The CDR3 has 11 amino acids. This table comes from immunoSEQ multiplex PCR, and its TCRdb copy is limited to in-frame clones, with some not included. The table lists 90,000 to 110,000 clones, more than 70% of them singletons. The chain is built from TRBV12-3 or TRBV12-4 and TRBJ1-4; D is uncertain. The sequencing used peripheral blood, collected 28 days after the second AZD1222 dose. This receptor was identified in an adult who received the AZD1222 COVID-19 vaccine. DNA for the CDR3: TGTGCCAGCAGTTCAAGGGAAAAACTGTTTTTT. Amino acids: CASSSREKLFF.